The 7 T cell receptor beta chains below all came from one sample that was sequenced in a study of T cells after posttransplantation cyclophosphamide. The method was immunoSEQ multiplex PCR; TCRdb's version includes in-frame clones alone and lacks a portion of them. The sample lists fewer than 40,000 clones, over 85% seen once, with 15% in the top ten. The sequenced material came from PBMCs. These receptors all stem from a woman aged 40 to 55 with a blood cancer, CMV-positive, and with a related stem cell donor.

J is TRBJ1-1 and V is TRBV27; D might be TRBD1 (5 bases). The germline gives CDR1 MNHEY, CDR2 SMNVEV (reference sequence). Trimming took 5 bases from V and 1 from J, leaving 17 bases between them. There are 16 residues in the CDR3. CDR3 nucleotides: TGTGCCAGCAGTACCCCTCAGGGAATAGGGAACACTGAAGCTTTCTTT. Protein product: CASSTPQGIGNTEAFF.

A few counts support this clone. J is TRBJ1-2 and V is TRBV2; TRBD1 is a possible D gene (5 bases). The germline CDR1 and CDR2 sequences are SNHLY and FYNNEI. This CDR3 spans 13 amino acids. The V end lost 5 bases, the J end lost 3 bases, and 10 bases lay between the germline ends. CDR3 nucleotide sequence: TGTGCCAGCAGTCCCGGGGGAGACTATGGCTACACCTTC. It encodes CASSPGGDYGYTF.

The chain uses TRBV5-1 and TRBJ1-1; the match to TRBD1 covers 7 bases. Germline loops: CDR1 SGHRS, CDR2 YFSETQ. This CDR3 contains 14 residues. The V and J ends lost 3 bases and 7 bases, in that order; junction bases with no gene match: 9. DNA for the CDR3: TGCGCCAGCAGCTCGTCACAGGGGAAGGGTGAAGCTTTCTTT. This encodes CASSSSQGKGEAFF.

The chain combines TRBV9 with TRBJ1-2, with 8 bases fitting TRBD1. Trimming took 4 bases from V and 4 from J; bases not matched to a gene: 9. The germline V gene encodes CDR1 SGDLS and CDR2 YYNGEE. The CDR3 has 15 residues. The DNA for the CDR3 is TGTGCCAGCAGCCCCTCCCCGGGACAGGTCTATGGCTACACCTTC. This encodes CASSPSPGQVYGYTF.

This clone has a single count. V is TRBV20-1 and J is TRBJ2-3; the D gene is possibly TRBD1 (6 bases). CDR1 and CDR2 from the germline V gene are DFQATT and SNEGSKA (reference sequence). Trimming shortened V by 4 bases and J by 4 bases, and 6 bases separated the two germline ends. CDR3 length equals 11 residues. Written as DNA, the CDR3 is TGCAGTGCTAACAGGGCAGATACGCAGTATTTT. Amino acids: CSANRADTQYF.

The CDR3 spells CATFDSYMNTEAFF. The DNA for the CDR3 is TGTGCCACCTTCGACAGCTACATGAACACTGAAGCTTTCTTT. V and J are TRBV10-3 and TRBJ1-1, with D perhaps TRBD1 (5 bases). Germline values: CDR1 ENHRY, CDR2 SYGVKD. Trimming left V 10 bases short and J 0 bases short, with 15 bases between. CDR3 length equals 14 residues.

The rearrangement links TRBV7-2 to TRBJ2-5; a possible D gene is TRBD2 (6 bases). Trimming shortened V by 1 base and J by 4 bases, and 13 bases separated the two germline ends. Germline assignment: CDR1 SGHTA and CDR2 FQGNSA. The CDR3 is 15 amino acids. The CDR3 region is CASSLVSSVGETQYF. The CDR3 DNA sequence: TGTGCCAGCAGCTTAGTTTCTAGCGTGGGAGAGACCCAGTACTTC.